This is a list of T cell receptor beta chains from one sample in a study of CD8 T cells in Susac syndrome. A single record per CDR3 protein comes from TCRdb applying MiXCR to the immunoSEQ multiplex PCR reads. The table records about 180,000 distinct CDR3 sequences, roughly 96% of them present only once. The sequencing input was CD8+ T cells from PBMCs. The receptors stem from a human donor with multiple sclerosis. Each CDR3 is given with its conserved first and last residue. The D gene is left open where the match is weak. Part of the rows lack a size; the others show once, few, many or a class for expanded clones.

V	size	J	D	CDR3	DNA
TRBV28	once	TRBJ2-7	NA	CASSLNLYEQYF	TGTGCCAGCAGTTTAAACCTCTACGAGCAGTACTTC
TRBV25-1	NA	TRBJ2-5	NA	CASSDRGAGSQETQYF	TGTGCCAGCAGTGACCGCGGGGCAGGAAGCCAAGAGACCCAGTACTTC
TRBV27	NA	TRBJ2-4	TRBD1	CATKTGGFGAKNIQYF	TGTGCCACCAAGACAGGGGGATTCGGGGCCAAAAACATTCAGTACTTC
TRBV11-2	NA	TRBJ2-4	NA	CASSLGDKQYF	TGTGCCAGCAGCTTAGGGGACAAACAGTACTTC
TRBV29-1	NA	TRBJ1-1	TRBD1	CSVLQGGTEAFF	TGCAGCGTCTTACAGGGGGGGACTGAAGCTTTCTTT
TRBV3-1	NA	TRBJ2-3	TRBD2	CASSQDLAGEYTDTQYF	TGTGCCAGCAGCCAAGATTTAGCGGGGGAGTACACAGATACGCAGTATTTT
TRBV7-9	NA	TRBJ2-4	TRBD1	CASSLGQGLGKNIQYF	TGTGCCAGCAGCTTAGGACAGGGGTTAGGCAAAAACATTCAGTACTTC
TRBV7-8	NA	TRBJ2-7	TRBD2	CASSLKWAGGPLEQYF	TGTGCCAGCAGCCTAAAGTGGGCGGGAGGGCCTCTCGAGCAGTACTTC
TRBV9	NA	TRBJ1-2	TRBD1	CASSVGQGENGYTF	TGTGCCAGCAGCGTTGGACAGGGGGAAAATGGCTACACCTTC
TRBV6-5	NA	TRBJ1-1	NA	CASILGQAFF	TGTGCCAGCATCTTAGGGCAAGCTTTCTTT
TRBV11-1	NA	TRBJ1-1	NA	CASSLEGSGNDEAFF	TGTGCCAGCAGCTTAGAGGGTTCGGGGAACGATGAAGCTTTCTTT
TRBV7-6	NA	TRBJ2-7	NA	CASSPATAYEQYF	TGTGCCAGCAGCCCAGCGACAGCTTACGAGCAGTACTTC
TRBV30	once	TRBJ2-2	NA	CAQRTENTGELFF	TGTGCCCAGCGGACGGAGAACACCGGGGAGCTGTTTTTT
TRBV19	NA	TRBJ1-1	TRBD1	CASRSRDRVTEAFF	TGTGCCAGTAGGTCCCGGGACAGGGTCACTGAAGCTTTCTTT
TRBV6-2/TRBV6-3	NA	TRBJ2-5	NA	CASSYLEVGETQYF	TGTGCCAGCAGTTACCTGGAGGTCGGAGAGACCCAGTACTTC
TRBV9	NA	TRBJ2-2	NA	CASSGATGELFF	TGTGCCAGCAGCGGAGCCACCGGGGAGCTGTTTTTT
TRBV29-1	NA	TRBJ2-1	NA	CSVASDYNEQFF	TGCAGCGTTGCCTCGGACTACAATGAGCAGTTCTTC
TRBV19	NA	TRBJ1-2	NA	CASSILFNAGYTF	TGTGCCAGTAGTATTCTATTCAACGCCGGCTACACCTTC
TRBV29-1	NA	TRBJ2-5	NA	CSVEDRSDLYF	TGCAGCGTTGAAGATCGGTCCGATTTGTACTTC
TRBV29-1	once	TRBJ1-2	NA	CSVGPLSYGYTF	TGCAGCGTTGGGCCTCTATCCTATGGCTACACCTTC
TRBV30	NA	TRBJ1-1	NA	CAWNVPPRSMNTEAFF	TGTGCCTGGAATGTTCCCCCCCGCAGCATGAACACTGAAGCTTTCTTT
TRBV4-1	NA	TRBJ2-7	NA	CASSQERDLPYEQYF	TGCGCCAGCAGCCAAGAACGAGACTTACCCTACGAGCAGTACTTC
TRBV20-1	NA	TRBJ2-4	NA	CSASFERNRNIQYF	TGCAGTGCTAGTTTTGAGAGAAATAGAAACATTCAGTACTTC
TRBV2	NA	TRBJ2-5	NA	CASRVGVGGQETQYF	TGTGCCAGCAGGGTCGGCGTCGGTGGCCAAGAGACCCAGTACTTC
TRBV3-1	NA	TRBJ2-1	NA	CASSQGLDYNEQFF	TGTGCCAGCAGCCAAGGATTAGACTACAATGAGCAGTTCTTC
TRBV14	NA	TRBJ2-7	NA	CASSQWGGGYEQYF	TGTGCCAGCAGCCAGTGGGGGGGCGGATACGAGCAGTACTTC
TRBV20-1	NA	TRBJ2-1	TRBD2	CSARDPDSGTRVSEQFF	TGCAGTGCTAGAGATCCCGACAGCGGGACCAGGGTGTCGGAGCAGTTCTTC
TRBV9	NA	TRBJ1-2	NA	CASSVGGAYGYTF	TGTGCCAGCAGCGTAGGAGGGGCCTATGGCTACACCTTC
TRBV13	NA	TRBJ1-5	NA	CASSLGDNNQPQHF	TGTGCCAGCAGCTTGGGCGACAACAATCAGCCCCAGCATTTT
TRBV29-1	NA	TRBJ1-1	NA	CSAIGRDTEAFF	TGCAGCGCAATAGGACGGGACACTGAAGCTTTCTTT
TRBV24-1	NA	TRBJ2-2	TRBD1	CATSETGEGGELFF	TGTGCCACCAGTGAGACAGGGGAAGGCGGGGAGCTGTTTTTT
TRBV15	NA	TRBJ1-1	NA	CATSRGQENTEAFF	TGTGCCACCAGCAGAGGTCAAGAAAACACTGAAGCTTTCTTT
TRBV27	NA	TRBJ2-7	TRBD2	CASSLVASGFYEQYF	TGTGCCAGCAGTTTAGTCGCTAGCGGGTTCTACGAGCAGTACTTC
TRBV25-1	NA	TRBJ2-7	NA	CASSDVVGWNEQYF	TGTGCCAGCAGTGATGTCGTAGGGTGGAACGAGCAGTACTTC
TRBV19	NA	TRBJ2-7	NA	CASSPRGGDEQYF	TGTGCCAGTAGCCCGAGGGGGGGAGACGAGCAGTACTTC
TRBV29-1	NA	TRBJ1-2	NA	CSAVLGGPHYGYTF	TGCAGCGCTGTCCTGGGGGGCCCCCACTATGGCTACACCTTC